The clone carrying this T cell receptor beta chain was observed many times. The antigen is not known. RNA transcripts provided the template for amplifying TCR beta CDR3 regions. RT-PCR in the first round used HTBI primers; a second-round multiplex PCR followed. TCRdb re-called the multiplex PCR reads with MiXCR, one entry per CDR3 protein. The table includes about 480,000 distinct CDR3 sequences, approximately 15% detected once. The sample comes from a study of Graves' ophthalmopathy and Graves' hyperthyroidism. Study results and caveats: With a specificity of around 76% and a sensitivity of approximately 68%, the model predicted ophthalmopathy progression.

The CDR3 is 13 residues long. The germline V gene encodes CDR1 MNHNS and CDR2 SASEGT. V was pared by 4 bases and J by 3 bases, with 10 bases between. PBMCs were density-gradient isolated from around 11 ml fresh blood. The rearrangement links TRBV6-1 to TRBJ2-7, with D unclear. The receptor comes from a woman under 40 with Graves' ophthalmopathy. Sequenced sample: blood. The CDR3 reads CASSGREDYEQYF. The DNA of the CDR3 is TGTGCCAGCAGTGGTAGGGAAGACTACGAGCAGTACTTC.